A selection of T cell receptor beta chains follows, all from one sample in a study of control samples from healthy donors and cancer patients. Profiled with immunoSEQ multiplex PCR; TCRdb holds only in-frame clones, not every one. The profile shows under 200,000 clones, 88% of them singletons. The sequencing input was blood. The receptor set was obtained from a woman aged 25-40 years in good health. Both conserved end residues are part of each CDR3. A D gene is named only where the DNA matches it firmly. Only part of the rows carry a size: once, few, many, or a class if the clone is expanded.

d_call	j_call	v_call	clone_size	cdr3_aa	cdr3_nt
NA	TRBJ2-5	TRBV27	NA	CASSLDAGVEETQYF	TGTGCCAGCAGTCTTGACGCAGGGGTTGAGGAGACCCAGTACTTC
TRBD1	TRBJ1-2	TRBV6-5	NA	CASSYSTGIDYGYTF	TGTGCCAGCAGTTACTCGACAGGGATCGACTATGGCTACACCTTC
NA	TRBJ1-3	TRBV5-4	once	CASSLAQAGSWDTIYF	TGTGCCAGCAGCTTGGCCCAGGCGGGATCCTGGGACACCATATATTTT
TRBD2	TRBJ2-5	TRBV19	NA	CASTATSGGGETQYF	TGTGCCAGTACTGCGACTAGCGGGGGAGGAGAGACCCAGTACTTC
NA	TRBJ1-1	TRBV5-6	NA	CASRIQGATEAFF	TGTGCCAGCCGTATTCAGGGTGCCACTGAAGCTTTCTTT
TRBD1	TRBJ2-6	TRBV2	NA	CASSEAGTGATGANVLTF	TGTGCCAGCAGTGAAGCGGGGACAGGAGCGACTGGGGCCAACGTCCTGACTTTC
NA	TRBJ2-5	TRBV6-5	NA	CASNIAGSQETQYF	TGTGCCAGCAACATCGCGGGGTCCCAAGAGACCCAGTACTTC
NA	TRBJ2-7	TRBV28	NA	CASSPAYEQYF	TGTGCCAGCAGTCCCGCCTACGAGCAGTACTTC
NA	TRBJ2-5	TRBV12-3/TRBV12-4	NA	CASSFRNTETQYF	TGTGCCAGCAGTTTCCGTAACACGGAGACCCAGTACTTC
TRBD1	TRBJ1-4	TRBV30	NA	CAWSPGTGQEKLFF	TGTGCCTGGAGCCCCGGGACAGGGCAAGAAAAACTGTTTTTT
NA	TRBJ1-1	TRBV12-5	NA	CASGLGDGNTEAFF	TGTGCTAGTGGTTTGGGGGACGGAAACACTGAAGCTTTCTTT
TRBD2	TRBJ2-2	TRBV5-5	NA	CAELKVAGGRPGELFF	TGTGCAGAACTTAAGGTGGCGGGAGGAAGGCCCGGGGAGCTGTTTTTT
TRBD2	TRBJ2-1	TRBV2	NA	CASRKTSGIYNEQFF	TGTGCCAGCAGAAAGACTAGCGGGATCTACAATGAGCAGTTCTTC
TRBD2	TRBJ2-3	TRBV6-4	NA	CASSEGAGATDTQYF	TGTGCCAGCAGTGAAGGAGCGGGAGCGACAGATACGCAGTATTTT
NA	TRBJ2-2	TRBV9	NA	CASSFRGAGTGELFF	TGTGCCAGCAGCTTCCGGGGGGCTGGCACCGGGGAGCTGTTTTTT
NA	TRBJ2-1	TRBV5-1	once	CASSLEHFYNEQFF	TGCGCCAGCAGCTTGGAACATTTTTACAATGAGCAGTTCTTC
NA	TRBJ2-5	TRBV5-6	NA	CASSLGSGQRETQYF	TGTGCCAGCAGCTTGGGTAGCGGACAAAGAGAGACCCAGTACTTC
NA	TRBJ1-2	TRBV3-1/TRBV3-2	NA	CASRSKAGYTF	TGTGCCAGCAGGTCTAAGGCCGGCTACACCTTC
TRBD1	TRBJ1-6	TRBV6-6	NA	CASAGTAENSPLHF	TGTGCCAGCGCTGGGACAGCGGAAAATTCACCCCTCCACTTT
NA	TRBJ2-1	TRBV6-4	NA	CASSPTTVGGEQFF	TGTGCCAGCAGTCCTACGACGGTCGGCGGAGAGCAGTTCTTC
NA	TRBJ2-3	TRBV27	NA	CASGLLLGGDTQYF	TGTGCCAGCGGTCTCTTATTAGGGGGTGATACGCAGTATTTT
NA	TRBJ1-4	TRBV25-1	NA	CASSESRASTNEKLFF	TGTGCCAGCAGTGAATCCAGGGCCAGCACTAATGAAAAACTGTTTTTT
NA	TRBJ1-1	TRBV19	NA	CASSMTANTEAFF	TGTGCCAGTAGTATGACTGCAAACACTGAAGCTTTCTTT
NA	TRBJ1-5	TRBV24-1	NA	CATSAHRENQPQHF	TGTGCCACCAGTGCCCACAGGGAAAATCAGCCCCAGCATTTT
NA	TRBJ1-1	TRBV5-1	NA	CASSGSVTNQVAEAFF	TGCGCCAGCAGCGGGTCTGTGACAAACCAGGTAGCTGAAGCTTTCTTT
TRBD1	TRBJ1-2	TRBV6-5	NA	CASSLRQGLWGYTF	TGTGCCAGCAGTCTACGACAGGGGTTGTGGGGCTACACCTTC
NA	TRBJ2-1	TRBV11-2	NA	CASSRASTYNEQFF	TGTGCCAGCAGCCGGGCCTCCACCTACAATGAGCAGTTCTTC
NA	TRBJ2-3	TRBV5-4	NA	CASSGGASTDTQYF	TGTGCCAGCAGCGGCGGGGCGAGCACAGATACGCAGTATTTT
NA	TRBJ1-1	TRBV10-3	NA	CAISESGRAGNTEAFF	TGTGCCATCAGTGAGTCTGGCAGGGCGGGGAACACTGAAGCTTTCTTT
NA	TRBJ2-7	TRBV12-3/TRBV12-4	NA	CASSLGAYEQYF	TGTGCCAGCAGTTTGGGGGCCTACGAGCAGTACTTC
NA	TRBJ2-1	TRBV27	NA	CASSVTEAPEFF	TGTGCCAGCAGCGTAACAGAAGCCCCGGAGTTCTTC
TRBD2	TRBJ2-7	TRBV7-9	NA	CASSLRERHPGGEQYF	TGTGCCAGCAGCTTAAGGGAGCGACATCCGGGGGGCGAGCAGTACTTC
NA	TRBJ2-5	TRBV12-3/TRBV12-4	NA	CASSFGRIETQYF	TGTGCCAGCAGTTTCGGCCGTATTGAGACCCAGTACTTC
NA	TRBJ2-7	TRBV30	NA	CAWSERDRHYEQYF	TGTGCCTGGAGCGAAAGGGACCGTCACTACGAGCAGTACTTC
NA	TRBJ2-3	TRBV5-1	NA	CASSLEGHTYSTDTQYF	TGCGCCAGCAGCTTGGAAGGACACACCTATTCCACAGATACGCAGTATTTT
NA	TRBJ2-7	TRBV5-1	once	CASSPPGGYEQYF	TGCGCCAGCAGCCCACCCGGCGGCTACGAGCAGTACTTC
TRBD2	TRBJ2-5	TRBV20-1	NA	CSASGRGTSGGNVGETQYF	TGCAGTGCTAGTGGGAGAGGGACTAGCGGGGGCAACGTGGGAGAGACCCAGTACTTC
NA	TRBJ1-2	TRBV30	NA	CAWSVVLGGYTF	TGTGCCTGGAGTGTGGTACTAGGGGGCTACACCTTC
TRBD1	TRBJ1-1	TRBV6-5	NA	CASSPLDRAHTEAFF	TGTGCCAGCAGTCCATTGGACAGGGCCCACACTGAAGCTTTCTTT
NA	TRBJ1-1	TRBV6-5	NA	CASREVMNTEAFF	TGTGCCAGCAGAGAGGTGATGAACACTGAAGCTTTCTTT
TRBD2	TRBJ2-7	TRBV11-2	NA	CASSLGLAGVWEQYF	TGTGCCAGCAGCTTAGGTCTAGCGGGAGTATGGGAGCAGTACTTC
NA	TRBJ1-5	TRBV11-2	NA	CASSQGYTQPQHF	TGTGCCAGCAGCCAGGGCTATACCCAGCCCCAGCATTTT
NA	TRBJ2-3	TRBV9	NA	CASSAGGTDTQYF	TGTGCCAGCAGCGCCGGGGGCACAGATACGCAGTATTTT
NA	TRBJ2-2	TRBV11-3	NA	CASSLAGEDTGELFF	TGTGCCAGCAGCTTAGCGGGAGAGGACACCGGGGAGCTGTTTTTT
NA	TRBJ2-1	TRBV10-3	NA	CAISESGRVETYNEQFF	TGTGCCATCAGTGAGTCTGGCAGGGTGGAAACTTACAATGAGCAGTTCTTC
NA	TRBJ1-4	TRBV19	once	CASSIWDRAPGEKLFF	TGTGCCAGTAGTATCTGGGACCGGGCCCCAGGGGAAAAACTGTTTTTT
TRBD2	TRBJ2-1	TRBV20-1	NA	CSASSTSNLNEQFF	TGCAGTGCTAGTTCGACTAGCAACTTAAATGAGCAGTTCTTC
NA	TRBJ1-2	TRBV19	NA	CASRDTTLSNYGYTF	TGTGCCAGTCGGGACACTACCCTCTCTAACTATGGCTACACCTTC
NA	TRBJ2-7	TRBV5-1	NA	CASSLAGRAGSYEQYF	TGCGCCAGCAGCTTGGCCGGCAGGGCGGGATCGTACGAGCAGTACTTC
TRBD1	TRBJ1-2	TRBV6-5	NA	CASSLGTGVGYTF	TGTGCCAGCAGCCTAGGGACAGGGGTCGGCTACACCTTC
TRBD1	TRBJ1-2	TRBV4-2	NA	CASSQATQGITNYGYTF	TGTGCCAGCAGCCAAGCAACACAGGGGATTACTAACTATGGCTACACCTTC
NA	TRBJ2-7	TRBV18	NA	CASSQQGYEQYF	TGTGCCAGCTCGCAACAGGGCTACGAGCAGTACTTC
TRBD1	TRBJ1-2	TRBV27	NA	CASGEQGANYGYTF	TGTGCCAGCGGGGAACAGGGGGCTAACTATGGCTACACCTTC